Presented here are 23 T cell receptor beta chains from one specimen sequenced in a study of response to subunit inactivated influenza vaccine. TCRdb re-called the RT-PCR reads with MiXCR, one entry per CDR3 protein. The data show approximately 490,000 distinct CDR3 sequences, roughly 7.6% seen once. Sequenced here: PBMCs from blood, sampled 23 to 25 months after vaccination. These receptors were taken from a man between 50 and 75 years old who received an inactivated influenza vaccine.

This clonotype was counted many times. The J gene is TRBJ2-1, the V gene TRBV3-1, with D perhaps TRBD1 (5 bases). V was shortened by 0 bases and J by 8 bases, with 14 bases between the two germline ends. The CDR3 runs 15 residues. CDR1 and CDR2 (germline): LGHDT, YNNKEL (reference sequence). In DNA, the CDR3 is TGTGCCAGCAGCCAAGATCTAAGGGTAGGGGATGAGCAGTTCTTC. This translates into CASSQDLRVGDEQFF.

The sample holds a few counts of this clonotype. The CDR3 spells CASSLDRLDGRYEQYF. CDR3 in DNA: TGTGCCAGCAGCTTGGACAGACTAGACGGGAGATACGAGCAGTACTTC. J is TRBJ2-7 and V is TRBV7-2; either TRBD1 or TRBD2 may supply D (6 bases each). The CDR3 is 16 amino acids. Germline V gene data show CDR1 as SGHTA and CDR2 as FQGNSA. V dropped 3 bases and J dropped 4 bases, with 19 bases sitting between them.

The chain combines TRBV5-1 with TRBJ2-7, with D perhaps matching TRBD2 (6 bases). Germline-derived CDR1 and CDR2 are SGHRS and YFSETQ. The CDR3 totals 15 residues. V lost 4 bases, J lost 2 bases, and 16 bases lay in between. CDR3 coding DNA: TGCGCCAGCAGCACCATCCCGGGGGTACCCTACGAGCAGTACTTC. Translating gives CASSTIPGVPYEQYF.

This clonotype was found a few times. The J gene is TRBJ2-3, the V gene TRBV13; TRBD2 might be the D (5 bases). The CDR3 contains 16 residues. The ends were cut back, 5 bases at V and 1 base at J, with 16 bases in the middle. Per the germline V gene, CDR1 is PRHDT and CDR2 is FYEKMQ (reference sequence). Here the CDR3 reads CASSAPLVFGTDTQYF. The CDR3 region has the DNA TGTGCCAGCAGCGCCCCACTAGTTTTCGGCACAGATACGCAGTATTTT.

This clonotype was detected a few times. V and J are TRBV20-1 and TRBJ2-7, with a tentative D call TRBD2 (6 bases). V was shortened by 5 bases and J by 2 bases, with 10 bases between the two germline ends. CDR1 and CDR2 from the germline V gene are DFQATT and SNEGSKA (reference sequence). There are 12 residues in the CDR3. The CDR3: CSAPSGAYEQYF. The CDR3 DNA reads as TGCAGTGCTCCCTCGGGAGCCTACGAGCAGTACTTC.

Only a few counts were recorded for this clonotype. The chain is built from TRBV6-2 or TRBV6-3 and TRBJ2-7; 10 bases match TRBD2. Germline loops: CDR1 MNHEY, CDR2 SVGEGT. The CDR3 is made up of 17 amino acids. Trimming at V came to 6 bases and at J to 4 bases, leaving 15 bases not matched to a gene. The CDR3 region is CASSRASYGTSVYEQYF. The CDR3 DNA is TGTGCCAGCAGCCGGGCCTCGTACGGGACTAGCGTTTACGAGCAGTACTTC.

This clonotype has at least ten counts. The CDR3 is CSAETGNYEQYF. The CDR3 DNA reads TGCAGTGCTGAGACAGGGAACTACGAGCAGTACTTC. The V gene is TRBV20-1, the J gene TRBJ2-7, with TRBD1 matching over 7 bases. Looked up from germline, CDR1 is DFQATT and CDR2 is SNEGSKA (reference sequence). After removal of 5 bases from V and 3 bases from J, the junction contained 4 bases not matched to a gene. The CDR3 length is 12 residues.

This clonotype was counted at least ten times. This chain uses TRBV27 with TRBJ1-1, with 9 bases that match TRBD1. The CDR3 runs 13 residues. After removal of 9 bases from V and 0 bases from J, the junction contained 2 bases not matched to a gene. Germline CDR1 reads MNHEY; CDR2 reads SMNVEV (reference sequence). The CDR3 region has the DNA TGTGCCAGTAACAGGGGGCTGAACACTGAAGCTTTCTTT. It encodes CASNRGLNTEAFF.

The chain uses TRBV7-9 and TRBJ2-7; no clear D gene. Between the trimmed V and J ends, which lost 3 bases and 3 bases, there was a span of 6 bases. The CDR3 is made up of 12 amino acids. The germline CDR1 and CDR2 sequences are SEHNR and FQNEAQ (reference sequence). CDR3 DNA sequence: TGTGCCAGCAGCTTTTTGAACTACGAGCAGTACTTC. Protein sequence: CASSFLNYEQYF.

This sequence joins TRBV9 and TRBJ1-1, with 10 positions matching TRBD1. V lost 4 bases to trimming and J lost 11 bases; unmatched junction nucleotides: 11. Looked up from germline, CDR1 is SGDLS and CDR2 is YYNGEE. The CDR3 has 14 residues. CDR3 in DNA: TGTGCCAGCAGCACGCCGGGACAGGGGAGAGGGGCTTTCTTT. Protein product: CASSTPGQGRGAFF.

This chain uses TRBV5-1 with TRBJ2-5; 7 bases agree with TRBD1. Germline V gives CDR1 SGHRS, CDR2 YFSETQ. The CDR3 sequence is 15 residues long. J gave up 4 bases and V 2 bases, and 8 bases lay outside the gene matches. The CDR3 coding sequence is TGCGCCAGCAGCTTAGACAGGGCATTACCAGAGACCCAGTACTTC. Amino acid sequence: CASSLDRALPETQYF. Supplemented by reference TRBV5-1 and TRBJ2-5, the full variable domain reads KAGVTQTPRYLIKTRGQQVTLSCSPISGHRSVSWYQQTPGQGLQFLFEYFSETQRNKGNFPGRFSGRQFSNSRSEMNVSTLELGDSALYLCASSLDRALPETQYFGPGTRLLVL.

This clonotype was detected only a few times. The chain employs TRBV15 and TRBJ2-7; no clear D gene. The CDR3 extends over 12 amino acids. The V gene lost 0 bases and the J gene lost 3 bases, with 3 bases spanning the gap. Germline values: CDR1 LNHNV, CDR2 YYDKDF (reference sequence). The CDR3 DNA reads as TGTGCCACCAGCAGAGATCGCTACGAGCAGTACTTC. This gives the protein CATSRDRYEQYF.

This clonotype turned up a few times. The chain links TRBV12-3 or TRBV12-4 to TRBJ1-6, with D perhaps TRBD1 (5 bases). This CDR3 region has 15 residues. Trimming shortened V by 5 bases and J by 7 bases, and 15 bases separated the two germline ends. DNA of the CDR3: TGTGCCAGCAGTCCTCAAGGGGTCAACAATTCACCCCTCCACTTT. This sequence encodes CASSPQGVNNSPLHF.

The chain is built from TRBV29-1 and TRBJ2-2; the D is unclear. The germline V and J ends were trimmed by 5 bases and 0 bases, with 10 bases remaining between them. The CDR3 extends over 14 amino acids. CDR1 SQVTM and CDR2 ANQGSEA come from the germline V gene. CDR3 coding DNA: TGCAGCGTTCCCGACCACGCGAACACCGGGGAGCTGTTTTTT. Translating it yields CSVPDHANTGELFF.

The gene calls are TRBV28 and TRBJ2-7; 8 bases map to TRBD1. The CDR3 is 15 amino acids. The germline V gene has CDR1 MDHEN and CDR2 SYDVKM. Unmatched junction bases numbered 6, after V lost 3 bases and J lost 2 bases. The CDR3 DNA follows: TGTGCCAGCAGTTTCCCCGGGACAGGAGCCTACGAGCAGTACTTC. This gives the protein CASSFPGTGAYEQYF. The whole variable domain, filled in from reference TRBV28 and TRBJ2-7, reads DVKVTQSSRYLVKRTGEKVFLECVQDMDHENMFWYRQDPGLGLRLIYFSYDVKMKEKGDIPEGYSVSREKKERFSLILESASTNQTSMYLCASSFPGTGAYEQYFGPGTRLTVT.

The rearrangement uses TRBV7-3 and TRBJ2-3, with TRBD1 as a possible D gene (5 bases). In germline, CDR1 is SGHTA, CDR2 FQGTGA. The length of the CDR3 is 13 residues. Trimming removed 5 bases at V and 4 bases at J, with 10 bases between. The CDR3 protein is CASSVGRADTQYF. DNA of the CDR3: TGTGCCAGCAGCGTTGGCAGGGCAGATACGCAGTATTTT.

This clonotype has a handful of counts. The rearrangement joins TRBV6-4 to TRBJ2-3, with D possibly matching TRBD1 (5 bases). The CDR3 is made up of 13 amino acids. Germline CDR1 reads MRHNA; CDR2 reads SNTAGT. Trimming took off 3 bases at V and 3 bases at J, with 7 bases between the two ends. CDR3: CASSDQGTDTQYF. The DNA of the CDR3 is TGTGCCAGCAGTGATCAGGGAACAGATACGCAGTATTTT.

Regarding this clonotype: Being one base from a much bigger clone, this may be a read error. The chain is built from TRBV29-1 and TRBJ1-1; D is ambiguous. The V gene's germline CDR1 is SQVTM and CDR2 ANQGSEA. This CDR3 spans 12 amino acids. This CDR3 is CGALRSGNEAFF. DNA for the CDR3: TGCGGCGCCCTGAGGTCTGGGAATGAAGCTTTCTTT.

This clonotype has ten or more counts. This chain uses TRBV12-3 or TRBV12-4 with TRBJ2-3; TRBD2 is a possible D gene (6 bases). Trimming removed 10 bases at V and 5 bases at J, with 22 bases between. The CDR3 spans 15 residues. The CDR3 bases are TGTGCCACCATTGGGACTTCCGGGAGACGAGATACGCAGTATTTT. Its protein product is CATIGTSGRRDTQYF.

The rearrangement joins TRBV6-1 to TRBJ2-7, with 7 bases identical to TRBD1. Germline trimming cut 7 bases from V and 0 bases from J; bases unmatched to any gene: 9. Per germline, CDR1 MNHNS and CDR2 SASEGT. The CDR3 is 15 amino acids. The CDR3 DNA sequence: TGTGCCAGCACCTCAGCCGACAGGGCCTCCTACGAGCAGTACTTC. Its protein is CASTSADRASYEQYF.

This clonotype was recorded a few times. The DNA of the CDR3 is TGTGCCAGCAGCCCCCGAGGGGTTGATCAGCCCCAGCATTTT. Translation gives CASSPRGVDQPQHF. The chain couples TRBV5-5 to TRBJ1-5, with TRBD1 as a possible D gene (5 bases). V was cut by 4 bases and J by 5 bases, with 13 bases left in between. The CDR3 length is 14 residues. Germline CDR1 is SGHKS and CDR2 is YYEKEE (reference sequence).

This clonotype has a handful of counts. The V and J genes are TRBV5-6 and TRBJ1-2, with a weak D call TRBD1 (6 bases). Germline assignment: CDR1 SGHDT and CDR2 YYEEEE. This CDR3 is 13 amino acids long. V was trimmed by 4 bases and J by 2 bases, leaving 9 bases between them. The CDR3 bases are TGTGCCAGCAGCCGGGACACCAACTATGGCTACACCTTC. Its translation: CASSRDTNYGYTF.

The chain links TRBV4-1 to TRBJ2-1; no clear D. The CDR3 is made up of 17 amino acids. Trimming removed 5 bases from V and 1 base from J, with 18 bases in between. CDR1 and CDR2 from the germline V gene are MGHRA and YSYEKL. The DNA of the CDR3 is TGCGCCAGCAGCACGCGCTTTCGGGCGTCGTCCTACAATGAGCAGTTCTTC. It translates to CASSTRFRASSYNEQFF.